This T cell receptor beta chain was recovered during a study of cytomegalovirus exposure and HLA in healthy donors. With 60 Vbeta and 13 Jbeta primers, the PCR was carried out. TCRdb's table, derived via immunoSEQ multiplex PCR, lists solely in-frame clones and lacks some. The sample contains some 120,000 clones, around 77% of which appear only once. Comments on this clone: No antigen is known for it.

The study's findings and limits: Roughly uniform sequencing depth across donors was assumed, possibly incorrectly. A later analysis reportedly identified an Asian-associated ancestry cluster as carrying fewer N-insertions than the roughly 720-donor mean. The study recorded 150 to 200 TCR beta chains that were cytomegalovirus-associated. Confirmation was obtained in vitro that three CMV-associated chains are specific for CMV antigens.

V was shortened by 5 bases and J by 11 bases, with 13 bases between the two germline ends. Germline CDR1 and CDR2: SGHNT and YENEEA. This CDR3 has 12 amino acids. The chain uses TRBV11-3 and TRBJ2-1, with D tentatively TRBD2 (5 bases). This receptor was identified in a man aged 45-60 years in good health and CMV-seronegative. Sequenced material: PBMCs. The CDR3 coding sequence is TGTGCCAGCAGCCTTAGGACCGGGAAGCAGTTCTTC. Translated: CASSLRTGKQFF.